This record covers a single T cell receptor (beta chain). The protocol was immunoSEQ multiplex PCR, while the TCRdb copy is restricted to in-frame clones and leaves out a portion. The table includes some 140,000 clones, roughly 91% detected once. The data originate from a study of OX40 agonist ivuxolimab in advanced cancers. As for the study in general: Those treated in dose escalation had hepatocellular carcinoma, melanoma, renal cell cancer or head and neck cancer. A partial response was reached by three patients: one with hepatocellular carcinoma and two with cutaneous melanoma.

The CDR3 is made up of 13 amino acids. Trimming took 4 bases from V and 6 from J; bases not matched to a gene: 6. CDR1 and CDR2 from the germline V gene are SGHTA and FQGNSA. V is TRBV7-2 and J is TRBJ2-7; 7 nucleotides align to TRBD1. The sequence came from an adult with an advanced solid tumor such as melanoma, head and neck, liver or kidney cancer. The source material was CD4+ or CD8+ T cells sorted from blood, sampled in a trial of the OX40 agonist ivuxolimab. The CDR3: CASSSTGVVEQYF. DNA for the CDR3: TGTGCCAGCAGCTCCACAGGGGTGGTCGAGCAGTACTTC. Full variable domain (missing parts from reference TRBV7-2 and TRBJ2-7): GAGVSQSPSNKVTEKGKDVELRCDPISGHTALYWYRQSLGQGLEFLIYFQGNSAPDKSGLPSDRFSAERTGGSVSTLTIQRTQQEDSAVYLCASSSTGVVEQYFGPGTRLTVT.